This TCR beta chain was profiled in a study of T-cell reconstitution after alpha-beta-depleted transplantation in children. This clonotype was seen ten or more times. In germline, CDR1 is SNHLY, CDR2 FYNNEI. Trimming cost V 6 bases and J 2 bases; bases outside gene matches: 7. CDR3 length: 14 residues. The TCRbeta library incorporated unique molecular identifiers. One entry per CDR3 protein, called by TCRdb with MiXCR from the PCR reads. The sample includes about 240,000 distinct CDR3 sequences, around 12% of them seen just once. The clonotype was recovered from a human donor who donated a stem cell graft to a child with acute lymphoblastic leukemia. Material: PBMCs from the stem cell graft donor, obtained from the stem cell graft. J is TRBJ2-7 and V is TRBV2, with 7 bases matching TRBD2. CDR3 in amino acids: CASSGWEGTYEQYF. Here the CDR3 DNA reads TGTGCCAGCAGCGGCTGGGAGGGTACCTACGAGCAGTACTTC.